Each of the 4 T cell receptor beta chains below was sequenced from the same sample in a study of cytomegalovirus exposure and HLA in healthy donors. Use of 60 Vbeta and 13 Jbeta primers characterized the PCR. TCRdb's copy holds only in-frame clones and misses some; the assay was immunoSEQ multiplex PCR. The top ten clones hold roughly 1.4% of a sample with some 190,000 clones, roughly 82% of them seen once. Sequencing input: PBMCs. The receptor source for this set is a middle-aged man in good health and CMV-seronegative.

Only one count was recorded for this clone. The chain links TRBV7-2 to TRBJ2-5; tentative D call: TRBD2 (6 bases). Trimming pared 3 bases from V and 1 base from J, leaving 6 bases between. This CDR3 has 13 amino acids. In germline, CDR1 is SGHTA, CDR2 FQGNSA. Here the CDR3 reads CASSFSGQETQYF. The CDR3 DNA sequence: TGTGCCAGCAGCTTTAGCGGCCAAGAGACCCAGTACTTC.

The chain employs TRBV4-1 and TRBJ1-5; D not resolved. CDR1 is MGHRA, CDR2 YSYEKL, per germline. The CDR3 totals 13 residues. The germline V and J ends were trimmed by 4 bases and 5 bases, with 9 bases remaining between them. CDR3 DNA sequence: TGCGCCAGCAGCCGATACGTAGATCAGCCCCAGCATTTT. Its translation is CASSRYVDQPQHF.

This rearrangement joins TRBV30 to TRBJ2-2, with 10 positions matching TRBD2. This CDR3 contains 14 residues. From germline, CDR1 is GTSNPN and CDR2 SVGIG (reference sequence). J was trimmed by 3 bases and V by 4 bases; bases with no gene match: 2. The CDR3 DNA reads TGTGCCTGGACTGGGACTAGCGACACCGGGGAGCTGTTTTTT. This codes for CAWTGTSDTGELFF.

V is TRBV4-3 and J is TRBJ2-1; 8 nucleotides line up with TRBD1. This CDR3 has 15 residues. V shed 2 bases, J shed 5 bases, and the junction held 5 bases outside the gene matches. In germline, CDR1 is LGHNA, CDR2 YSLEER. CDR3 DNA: TGCGCCAGCAGCCAATTTGGGACAGGCAACAATGAGCAGTTCTTC. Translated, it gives CASSQFGTGNNEQFF.